This T cell receptor beta chain is from a study of T cells in Graves' hyperthyroidism and ophthalmopathy. The CDR3 regions of TCR beta were amplified from RNA transcripts. First-round RT-PCR of the TCR CDR3 relied on the HTBI primer set. TCRdb re-called the multiplex PCR reads through MiXCR, storing one row per CDR3 protein. The sample holds a few hundred thousand distinct CDR3 sequences; roughly 16% are singletons and the top ten take around 3.3%. In its sample, this clonotype was seen many times. The origin of this receptor is a woman aged 40 to 50 with Graves' ophthalmopathy. Sequencing input: blood.

The CDR3 is CASSLGVLGDTF. The CDR3 nucleotides are TGTGCCAGCAGCTTGGGGGTGTTGGGAGACACCTTC. The genes are TRBV5-6 and TRBJ1-2; D is unresolved. Between the trimmed V and J ends, which lost 0 bases and 12 bases, there was a span of 12 bases. The germline gives CDR1 SGHDT, CDR2 YYEEEE. CDR3 length equals 12 residues.